Below are 6 T cell receptor beta chains sequenced from a single sample in a study of T cell changes during pregnancy in multiple sclerosis. Assay used: immunoSEQ multiplex PCR; TCRdb lists only in-frame clones, some missing. The sample lists 42,000 or so clones; 87% were seen once. This sample comprised CD4+ T cells from peripheral blood mononuclear cells, obtained after pregnancy. These receptor sequences come from a female donor with multiple sclerosis, enrolled in a pregnancy study.

This chain links TRBV7-3 with TRBJ2-1; possibly TRBD2 for D (6 bases). Germline-derived CDR1 and CDR2 are SGHTA and FQGTGA. CDR3 size: 16 residues. V was cut by 5 bases and J by 5 bases, with 19 bases left in between. Here the CDR3 reads CASSHRGDLGDNEQFF. CDR3 in DNA: TGTGCCAGCAGCCATCGCGGGGACTTAGGCGACAATGAGCAGTTCTTC.

This rearrangement joins TRBV4-2 to TRBJ2-7; 8 bases fit TRBD1. This CDR3 has 15 residues. CDR1 LGHNA and CDR2 YNFKEQ come from the germline V gene. The trim removed 4 bases at V and 3 bases at J, leaving 8 bases unmatched. CDR3 protein: CASSLTGQASYEQYF. In nucleotides, the CDR3 is TGTGCCAGCAGCCTGACGGGACAGGCAAGCTACGAGCAGTACTTC.

V gene TRBV9 combines with J gene TRBJ2-3, with TRBD2 matching over 8 bases. With V trimmed by 0 bases and J by 1 base, 4 bases remained unmatched. This CDR3 has 16 residues. Germline loops: CDR1 SGDLS, CDR2 YYNGEE. CDR3 amino acids: CASSVGQLAGTDTQYF. The DNA of the CDR3 is TGTGCCAGCAGCGTAGGGCAACTAGCGGGCACAGATACGCAGTATTTT.

The rearrangement uses TRBV2 and TRBJ2-5; the match to TRBD2 covers 7 bases. The CDR3 covers 14 residues. Germline lookup yields CDR1 SNHLY and CDR2 FYNNEI. With V trimmed by 4 bases and J by 5 bases, 7 bases remained unmatched. CDR3 protein: CASSGDYPEETQYF. In nucleotides, the CDR3 is TGTGCCAGCAGTGGGGACTACCCCGAGGAGACCCAGTACTTC.

The chain recombines TRBV7-2 with TRBJ1-4; TRBD1 aligns across 11 bases. The length of the CDR3 is 17 residues. CDR1 and CDR2 (germline): SGHTA, FQGNSA. The trim removed 4 bases at V and 0 bases at J, leaving 4 bases unmatched. As DNA, the CDR3 is TGTGCCAGCAGCTCGGGGACAGGGGGAGCAACTAATGAAAAACTGTTTTTT. Amino acids: CASSSGTGGATNEKLFF.

J is TRBJ2-3 and V is TRBV6-5, with TRBD2 matching over 9 bases. V gave up 5 bases and J gave up 7 bases; unmatched junction bases: 7. CDR3 length equals 14 residues. Germline V gene lookup returns CDR1 MNHEY and CDR2 SVGAGI. Written as DNA, the CDR3 is TGTGCCAGCAGTCGCGGGGGGGCGGGAAATACGCAGTATTTT. This translates into CASSRGGAGNTQYF.